The rows below give T cell receptor beta chains drawn from one sample of a study of T cell responses to AZD1222 COVID-19 vaccine. The method was immunoSEQ multiplex PCR; TCRdb's version includes in-frame clones alone and lacks a portion of them. The data contain about 150,000 clones, about 93% of them seen just once; the ten biggest clones take up more than 8%. Material: peripheral blood, obtained on day 0 of AZD1222 vaccination. Source of these receptors: an adult in good health. Each CDR3 is given with its conserved first and last residue. The D gene is left open where the match is weak. The size entry is marked missing in some rows and otherwise reads once, few, many or a size class.

TRBJ1-1 TRBD1 . TRBV2 CASSARGGYTEAFF TGTGCCAGCAGTGCCAGGGGGGGGTACACTGAAGCTTTCTTT
TRBJ2-7 . . TRBV10-3 CAISRQPGTYEQYF TGTGCCATCAGCCGACAGCCAGGAACCTACGAGCAGTACTTC
TRBJ1-2 . . TRBV11-3 CASSPTGTDYGYTF TGTGCCAGCAGCCCGACGGGAACAGACTATGGCTACACCTTC
TRBJ1-5 . . TRBV12-3/TRBV12-4 CASSGRDNQPQHF TGTGCCAGCAGTGGAAGGGATAATCAGCCCCAGCATTTT
TRBJ1-1 . . TRBV19 CASSIGDTGYTEAFF TGTGCCAGTAGTATAGGGGACACAGGTTACACTGAAGCTTTCTTT
TRBJ2-3 . once TRBV10-3 CAIAQSDYTDTQYF TGTGCCATCGCCCAAAGCGATTACACAGATACGCAGTATTTT
TRBJ2-6 . once TRBV14 CASSQDRQNSGANVLTF TGTGCCAGCAGCCAAGATCGGCAGAACTCTGGGGCCAACGTCCTGACTTTC
TRBJ2-7 TRBD2 . TRBV5-1 CASSFAGTRTDLNYYEQYF TGCGCCAGCAGCTTCGCGGGGACTAGAACCGACCTGAACTACTACGAGCAGTACTTC
TRBJ2-1 . . TRBV24-1 CATSDDDEQFF TGTGCCACCAGTGATGACGATGAGCAGTTCTTC
TRBJ1-1 TRBD1 . TRBV7-2 CASSSRQGAANTEAFF TGTGCCAGCAGCTCGAGACAGGGGGCAGCGAACACTGAAGCTTTCTTT
TRBJ1-1 . . TRBV5-4 CASSTIEPPQAFF TGTGCCAGCAGCACAATAGAGCCACCGCAAGCTTTCTTT
TRBJ1-1 TRBD1 . TRBV28 CAIPRDRGQDTEAFF TGTGCCATACCCCGGGACAGGGGGCAGGACACTGAAGCTTTCTTT
TRBJ2-3 TRBD2 . TRBV20-1 CSARGPGGTDTQYF TGCAGTGCTCGTGGACCGGGGGGGACAGATACGCAGTATTTT
TRBJ1-3 . . TRBV19 CATRTARNTIYF TGTGCCACTCGGACAGCCCGAAACACCATATATTTT
TRBJ1-1 . . TRBV20-1 CSASLSYTEAFF TGCAGTGCTAGTCTCTCCTACACTGAAGCTTTCTTT
TRBJ2-1 TRBD1 once TRBV11-2 CASSLEPGGAYEQFF TGTGCCAGCAGCTTAGAGCCAGGGGGCGCATATGAGCAGTTCTTC
TRBJ1-2 . . TRBV28 CASSLPGVGNYTF TGTGCCAGCAGCTTGCCCGGGGTCGGCAACTACACCTTC
TRBJ1-1 . . TRBV12-2 CASRPRLDRNTEAFF TGTGCAAGTCGCCCTCGCTTAGACAGGAACACTGAAGCTTTCTTT
TRBJ2-2 . once TRBV4-1 CASSQETGMGGELFF TGCGCCAGCAGCCAAGAAACAGGGATGGGCGGGGAGCTGTTTTTT